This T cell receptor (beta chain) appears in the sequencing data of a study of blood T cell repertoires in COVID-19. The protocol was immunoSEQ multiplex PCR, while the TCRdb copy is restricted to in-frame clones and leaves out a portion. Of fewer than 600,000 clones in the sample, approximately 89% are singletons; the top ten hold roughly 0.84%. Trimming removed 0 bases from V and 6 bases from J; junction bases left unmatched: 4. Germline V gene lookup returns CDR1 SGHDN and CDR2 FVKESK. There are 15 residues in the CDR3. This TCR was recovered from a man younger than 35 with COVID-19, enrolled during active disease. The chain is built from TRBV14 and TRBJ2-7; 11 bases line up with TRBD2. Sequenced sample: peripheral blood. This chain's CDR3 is CASSQDRGLAVEQYF. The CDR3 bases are TGTGCCAGCAGCCAAGATAGGGGACTAGCGGTCGAGCAGTACTTC.